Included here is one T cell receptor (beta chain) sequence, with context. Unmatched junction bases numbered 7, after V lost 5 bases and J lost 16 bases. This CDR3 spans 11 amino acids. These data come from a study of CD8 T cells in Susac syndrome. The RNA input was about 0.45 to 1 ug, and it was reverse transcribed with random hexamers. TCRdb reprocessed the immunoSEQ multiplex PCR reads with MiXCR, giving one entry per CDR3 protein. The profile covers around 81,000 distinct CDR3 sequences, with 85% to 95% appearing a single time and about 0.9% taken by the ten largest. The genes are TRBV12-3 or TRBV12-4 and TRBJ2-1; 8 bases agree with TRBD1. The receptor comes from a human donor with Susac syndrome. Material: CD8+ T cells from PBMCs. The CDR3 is CASSTTQGDFF. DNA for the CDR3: TGTGCCAGCAGTACTACACAGGGGGATTTCTTC.